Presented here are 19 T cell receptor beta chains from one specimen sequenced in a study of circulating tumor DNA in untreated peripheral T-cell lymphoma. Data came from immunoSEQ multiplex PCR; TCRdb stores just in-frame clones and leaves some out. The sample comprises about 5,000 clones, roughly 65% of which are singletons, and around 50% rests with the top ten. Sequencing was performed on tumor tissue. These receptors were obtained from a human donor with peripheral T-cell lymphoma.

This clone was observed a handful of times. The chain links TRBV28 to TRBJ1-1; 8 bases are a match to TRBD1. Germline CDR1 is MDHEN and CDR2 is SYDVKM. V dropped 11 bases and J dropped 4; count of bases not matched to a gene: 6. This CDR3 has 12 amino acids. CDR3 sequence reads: CAAQGVSTEAFF. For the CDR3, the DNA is TGTGCCGCACAGGGGGTAAGCACTGAAGCTTTCTTT.

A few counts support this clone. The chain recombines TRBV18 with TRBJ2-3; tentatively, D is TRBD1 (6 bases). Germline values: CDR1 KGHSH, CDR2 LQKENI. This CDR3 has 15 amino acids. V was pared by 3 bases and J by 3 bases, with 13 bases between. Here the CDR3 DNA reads TGTGCCAGCTCACCTGGAGGACAGCCAACAGATACGCAGTATTTT. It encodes CASSPGGQPTDTQYF.

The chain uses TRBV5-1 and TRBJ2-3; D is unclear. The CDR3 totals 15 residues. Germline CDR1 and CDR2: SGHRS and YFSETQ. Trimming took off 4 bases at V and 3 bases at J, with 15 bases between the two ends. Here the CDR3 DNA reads TGCGCCAGCAGCCAACAACTGTCACCAACAGATACGCAGTATTTT. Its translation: CASSQQLSPTDTQYF. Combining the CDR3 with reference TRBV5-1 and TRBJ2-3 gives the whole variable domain KAGVTQTPRYLIKTRGQQVTLSCSPISGHRSVSWYQQTPGQGLQFLFEYFSETQRNKGNFPGRFSGRQFSNSRSEMNVSTLELGDSALYLCASSQQLSPTDTQYFGPGTRLTVL.

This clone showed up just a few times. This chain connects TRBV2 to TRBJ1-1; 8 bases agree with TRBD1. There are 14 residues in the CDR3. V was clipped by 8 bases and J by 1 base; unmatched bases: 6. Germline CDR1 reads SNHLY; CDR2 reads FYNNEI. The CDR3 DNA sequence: TGTGCCAGCGGATGGGACAGGAAGAACACTGAAGCTTTCTTT. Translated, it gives CASGWDRKNTEAFF.

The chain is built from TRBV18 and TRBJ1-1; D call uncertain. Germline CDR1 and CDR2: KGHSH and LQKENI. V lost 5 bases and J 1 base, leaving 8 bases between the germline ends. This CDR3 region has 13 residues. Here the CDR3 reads CASSGNKNTEAFF. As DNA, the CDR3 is TGTGCCAGCTCAGGGAACAAGAACACTGAAGCTTTCTTT.

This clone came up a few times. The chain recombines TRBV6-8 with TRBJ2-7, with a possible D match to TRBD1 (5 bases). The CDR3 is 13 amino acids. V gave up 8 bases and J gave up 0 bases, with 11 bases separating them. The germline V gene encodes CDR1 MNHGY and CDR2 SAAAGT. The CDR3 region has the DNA TGTGCCAGCTCCCAGGGTCCCTCCTACGAGCAGTACTTC. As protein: CASSQGPSYEQYF.

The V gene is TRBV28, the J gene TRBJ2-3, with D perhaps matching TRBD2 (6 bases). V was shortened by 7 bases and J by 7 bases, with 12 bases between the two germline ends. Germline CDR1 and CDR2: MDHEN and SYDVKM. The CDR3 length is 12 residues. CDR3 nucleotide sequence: TGTGCCAGCACTCCACGGGGGAATACGCAGTATTTT. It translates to CASTPRGNTQYF.

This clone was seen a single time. As DNA, the CDR3 is TGCAGCGTCCCGGACTTCCAAGAGACCCAGTACTTC. Translating gives CSVPDFQETQYF. V and J are TRBV29-1 and TRBJ2-5; D might be TRBD2 (5 bases). The CDR3 runs to 12 residues. V was clipped by 6 bases and J by 1 base, with 9 bases between them. The germline V gene encodes CDR1 SQVTM and CDR2 ANQGSEA. The entire variable domain, with the rest obtained from reference TRBV29-1 and TRBJ2-5, is as follows: SAVISQKPSRDICQRGTSLTIQCQVDSQVTMMFWYRQQPGQSLTLIATANQGSEATYESGFVIDKFPISRPNLTFSTLTVSNMSPEDSSIYLCSVPDFQETQYFGPGTRLLVL.

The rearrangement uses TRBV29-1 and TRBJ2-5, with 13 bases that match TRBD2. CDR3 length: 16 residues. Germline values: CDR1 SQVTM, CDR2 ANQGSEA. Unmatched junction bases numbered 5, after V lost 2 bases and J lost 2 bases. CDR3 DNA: TGCAGCGTTGAACCTGGACTAGCGGGAGTACAAGAGACCCAGTACTTC. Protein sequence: CSVEPGLAGVQETQYF.

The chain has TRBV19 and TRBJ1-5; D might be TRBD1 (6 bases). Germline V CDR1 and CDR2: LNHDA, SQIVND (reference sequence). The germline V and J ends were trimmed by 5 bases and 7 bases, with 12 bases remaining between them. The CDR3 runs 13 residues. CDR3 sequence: CASSRTDEQPQHF. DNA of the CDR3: TGTGCCAGTAGTCGGACAGATGAGCAGCCCCAGCATTTT.

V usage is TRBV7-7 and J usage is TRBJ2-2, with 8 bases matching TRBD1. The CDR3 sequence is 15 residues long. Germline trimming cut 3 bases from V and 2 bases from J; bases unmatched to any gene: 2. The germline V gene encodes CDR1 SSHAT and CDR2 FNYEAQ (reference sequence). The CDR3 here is CASSLQGANTGELFF. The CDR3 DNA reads TGTGCCAGCAGCTTGCAGGGGGCTAACACCGGGGAGCTGTTTTTT.

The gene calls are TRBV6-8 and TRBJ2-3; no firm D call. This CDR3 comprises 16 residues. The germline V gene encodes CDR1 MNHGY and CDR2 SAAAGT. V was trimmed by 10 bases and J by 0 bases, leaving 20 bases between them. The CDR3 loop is CATLRTAQSSTDTQYF. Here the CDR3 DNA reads TGTGCCACCCTGAGGACGGCTCAATCTAGCACAGATACGCAGTATTTT.

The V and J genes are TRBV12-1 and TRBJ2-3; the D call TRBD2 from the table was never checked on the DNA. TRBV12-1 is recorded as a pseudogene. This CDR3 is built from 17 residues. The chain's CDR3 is CASSPGTSGWRGDTQYF. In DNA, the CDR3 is TGTGCCAGCAGCCCCGGGACTAGCGGATGGAGGGGAGATACGCAGTATTTT.

The CDR3 sequence is CASSLIALYSYNEQFF. The CDR3 DNA is TGTGCCAGCAGCTTGATAGCCTTATATTCCTACAATGAGCAGTTCTTC. The V and J genes are TRBV7-5 and TRBJ2-1; the table's TRBD2 call for D was not verified on the DNA. TRBV7-5 has pseudogene status. The CDR3 sequence is 16 residues long.

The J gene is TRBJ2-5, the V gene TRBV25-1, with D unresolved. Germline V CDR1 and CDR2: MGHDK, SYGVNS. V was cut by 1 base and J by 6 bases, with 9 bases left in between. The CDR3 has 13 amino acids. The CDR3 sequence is CASSEWETKTQYF. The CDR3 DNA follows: TGTGCCAGCAGTGAATGGGAAACTAAGACCCAGTACTTC.

The CDR3, as DNA: TGTGCCAGCACCCCCACTAGTCCGGCAGATACGCAGTATTTT. It translates to CASTPTSPADTQYF. The J gene is TRBJ2-3, the V gene TRBV28; tentative D call: TRBD2 (5 bases). Germline V gene data show CDR1 as MDHEN and CDR2 as SYDVKM. This CDR3 has 14 residues. V lost 7 bases to trimming and J lost 4 bases, with 15 bases between them.

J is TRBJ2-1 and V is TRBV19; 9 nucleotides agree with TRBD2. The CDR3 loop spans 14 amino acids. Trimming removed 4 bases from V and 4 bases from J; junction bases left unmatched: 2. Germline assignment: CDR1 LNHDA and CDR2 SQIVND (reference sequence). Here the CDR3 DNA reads TGTGCCAGTAGTAGCGGGAGGGGTTACAATGAGCAGTTCTTC. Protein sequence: CASSSGRGYNEQFF.

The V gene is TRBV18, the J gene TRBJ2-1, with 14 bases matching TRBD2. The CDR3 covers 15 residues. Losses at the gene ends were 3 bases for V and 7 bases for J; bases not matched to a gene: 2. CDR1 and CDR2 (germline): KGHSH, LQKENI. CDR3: CASSPWTSGRNEQFF. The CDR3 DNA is TGTGCCAGCTCACCCTGGACTAGCGGGAGGAATGAGCAGTTCTTC.

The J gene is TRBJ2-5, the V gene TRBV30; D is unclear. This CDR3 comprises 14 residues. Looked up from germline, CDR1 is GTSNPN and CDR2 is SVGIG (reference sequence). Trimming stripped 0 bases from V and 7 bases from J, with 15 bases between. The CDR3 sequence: CAWSVRTPTATQYF. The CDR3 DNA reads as TGTGCCTGGAGTGTAAGGACCCCGACGGCGACCCAGTACTTC. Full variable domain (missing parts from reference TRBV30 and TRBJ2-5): SQTIHQWPATLVQPVGSPLSLECTVEGTSNPNLYWYRQAAGRGLQLLFYSVGIGQISSEVPQNLSASRPQDRQFILSSKKLLLSDSGFYLCAWSVRTPTATQYFGPGTRLLVL.